A selection of T cell receptor beta chains follows, all from one sample in a study of molecular identifiers for immune sequencing clone quantification. TCRdb reprocessed the PCR reads with MiXCR, giving one entry per CDR3 protein. The table includes around 25,000 distinct CDR3 sequences, roughly 18% detected once. What was sequenced was naive CD8+ T cells from blood, with Jurkat cell RNA spiked in. These receptor sequences come from a human donor in good health. Some libraries in this study had Jurkat cell RNA spiked in. Each CDR3 is given with its conserved first and last residue. Clone sizes are shown as once, few or many counts, or a class when the clone is expanded.

cdr3_length	clone_size	v_call	cdr3_aa
14	many	TRBV12-3/TRBV12-4	CASSLASGMETQYF
18	many	TRBV14	CASSQDLGTGALDGEAFF
16	many	TRBV3-1	CASSQDTYPRGNTIYF
14	many	TRBV10-3	CAISPGQGIDGYTF
13	many	TRBV27	CASSPTANTEAFF
17	many	TRBV7-2	CASSFRLWGATNEKLFF
17	many	TRBV18	CASSPITSGSSTDTQYF
17	many	TRBV11-2	CASSLGFEQGDDYGYTF
14	many	TRBV12-3/TRBV12-4	CASSFTERPYEQYF
16	many	TRBV19	CASSIAHQGFGTEAFF
15	many	TRBV27	CASSIRDRVTDTQYF
15	many	TRBV6-2/TRBV6-3	CASSAEWGSNQPQHF
16	many	TRBV4-3	CASSQEIAGSTDTQYF
15	many	TRBV19	CASSKIGPPNTEAFF
13	many	TRBV20-1	CSARDPERSEAFF
14	medium-sized	TRBV20-1	CSARERDGANVLTF
13	many	TRBV19	CASRTTGLGELFF